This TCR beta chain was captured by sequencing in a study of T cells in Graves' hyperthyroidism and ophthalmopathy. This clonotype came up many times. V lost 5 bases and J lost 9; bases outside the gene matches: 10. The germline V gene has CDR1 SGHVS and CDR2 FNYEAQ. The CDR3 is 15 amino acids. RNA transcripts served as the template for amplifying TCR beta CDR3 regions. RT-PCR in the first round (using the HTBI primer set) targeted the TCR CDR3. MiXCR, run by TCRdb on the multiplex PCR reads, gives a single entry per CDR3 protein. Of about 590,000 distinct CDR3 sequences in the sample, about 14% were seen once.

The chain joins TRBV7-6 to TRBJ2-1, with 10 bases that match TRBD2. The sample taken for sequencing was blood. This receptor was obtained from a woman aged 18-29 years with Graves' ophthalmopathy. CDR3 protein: CASSQSSGSSVEQFF. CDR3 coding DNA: TGTGCCAGCAGCCAATCTAGCGGGAGTTCCGTTGAGCAGTTCTTC. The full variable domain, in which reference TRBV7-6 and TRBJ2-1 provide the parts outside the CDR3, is GAGVSQSPRYKVTKRGQDVALRCDPISGHVSLYWYRQALGQGPEFLTYFNYEAQQDKSGLPNDRFSAERPEGSISTLTIQRTEQRDSAMYRCASSQSSGSSVEQFFGPGTRLTVL.